This TCR beta chain was found in a study of blood T cell repertoires in COVID-19. Germline loops: CDR1 MRHNA, CDR2 SNTAGT. CDR3 length: 13 amino acids. The V end lost 4 bases, the J end lost 7 bases, and 10 bases lay between the germline ends. As processed by the authors: The authors estimated nucleated cell counts from reference gene primer amplification. Assay: immunoSEQ multiplex PCR; the TCRdb copy retains only in-frame clones and omits some. That table gives V, J and clone size, and the DNA gave D and trimming. Here the sample spans fewer than 350,000 clones, around nine tenths being singletons. The sequence came from a middle-aged man with active or convalescent COVID-19. The chain uses TRBV6-4 and TRBJ2-2; the D is unclear. Sequencing input: peripheral blood. CDR3 bases: TGTGCCAGCAGTGGCCTCCCGGGCGGGGAGCTGTTTTTT. This translates into CASSGLPGGELFF.